This T cell receptor beta chain was retrieved from a study of CD8 T cells in ankylosing spondylitis. The germline V and J ends were trimmed by 2 bases and 8 bases, with 8 bases remaining between them. Germline assignment: CDR1 SGDLS and CDR2 YYNGEE. This CDR3 spans 12 amino acids. By quantitative 5'-RACE with molecular barcodes, the TCR beta libraries were made. TCRdb processed the 5' RACE reads anew with MiXCR; each CDR3 protein has one entry. The table records 500,000 or so distinct CDR3 sequences, under 5.5% of them present only once. Study observations and caveats: A motif in TCR beta, a set of under 10 highly homologous variants, appeared characteristic of ankylosing spondylitis blood. Some motif variants had been reported before (in reactive arthritis synovial fluid and blood). From matched ankylosing spondylitis synovial fluid, disease-linked clones were reportedly recovered at significantly enriched levels.

This clonotype was observed many times. The antigen remains undetermined. The sequence derives from a male donor with ankylosing spondylitis. The sequencing input was blood, either unsorted or a sorted T cell fraction (not recorded which). The chain links TRBV9 to TRBJ2-1, with D possibly being TRBD1 (6 bases). The CDR3 is CASSVGQHEQFF. Written as DNA, the CDR3 is TGTGCCAGCAGCGTCGGACAGCATGAGCAGTTCTTC.